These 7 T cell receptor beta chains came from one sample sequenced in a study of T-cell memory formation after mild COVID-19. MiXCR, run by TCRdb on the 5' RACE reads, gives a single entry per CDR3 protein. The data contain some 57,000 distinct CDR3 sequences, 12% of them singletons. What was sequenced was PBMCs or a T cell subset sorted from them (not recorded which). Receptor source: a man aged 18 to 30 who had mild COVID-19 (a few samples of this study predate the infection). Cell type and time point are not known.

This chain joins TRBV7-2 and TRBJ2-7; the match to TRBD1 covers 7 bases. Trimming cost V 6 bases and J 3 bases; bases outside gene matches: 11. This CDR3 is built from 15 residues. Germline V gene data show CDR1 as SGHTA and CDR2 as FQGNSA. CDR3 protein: CASSSRDRTFYEQYF. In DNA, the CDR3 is TGTGCCAGCAGTTCAAGGGACAGAACCTTCTACGAGCAGTACTTC.

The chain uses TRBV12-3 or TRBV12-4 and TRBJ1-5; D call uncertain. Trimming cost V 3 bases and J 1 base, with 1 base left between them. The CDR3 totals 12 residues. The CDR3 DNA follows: TGTGCCAGCAGTTTCAGCAATCAGCCCCAGCATTTT. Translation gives CASSFSNQPQHF.

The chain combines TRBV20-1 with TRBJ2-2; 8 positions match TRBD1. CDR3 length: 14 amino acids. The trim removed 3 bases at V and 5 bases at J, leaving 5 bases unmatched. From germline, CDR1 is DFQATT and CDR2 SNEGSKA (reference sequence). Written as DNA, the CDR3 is TGCAGTGCTAGCCAGGGGGCTGGTACCGGGGAGCTGTTTTTT. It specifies CSASQGAGTGELFF.

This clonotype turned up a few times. CDR3 protein: CASSLGESYNEQFF. For the CDR3, the DNA is TGTGCCAGCAGCTTGGGAGAGTCCTACAATGAGCAGTTCTTC. The gene calls are TRBV5-5 and TRBJ2-1; no firm D call. The CDR3 is 14 residues long. Germline assignment: CDR1 SGHKS and CDR2 YYEKEE (reference sequence). V lost 0 bases and J 1 base, leaving 5 bases between the germline ends. The full variable domain, with the rest looked up from reference TRBV5-5 and TRBJ2-1, is DAGVTQSPTHLIKTRGQQVTLRCSPISGHKSVSWYQQVLGQGPQFIFQYYEKEERGRGNFPDRFSARQFPNYSSELNVNALLLGDSALYLCASSLGESYNEQFFGPGTRLTVL.

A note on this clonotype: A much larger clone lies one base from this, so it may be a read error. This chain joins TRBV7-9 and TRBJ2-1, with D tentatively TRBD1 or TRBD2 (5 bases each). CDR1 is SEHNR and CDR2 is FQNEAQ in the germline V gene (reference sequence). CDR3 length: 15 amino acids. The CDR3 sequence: CAISLDTSSYNEQFF. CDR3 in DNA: TGTGCCATCAGCTTGGACACTAGCTCCTACAATGAGCAGTTCTTC.

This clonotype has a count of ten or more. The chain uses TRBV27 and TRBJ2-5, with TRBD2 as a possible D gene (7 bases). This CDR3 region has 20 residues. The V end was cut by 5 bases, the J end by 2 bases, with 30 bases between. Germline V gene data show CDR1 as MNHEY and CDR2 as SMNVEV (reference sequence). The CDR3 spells CASSPTPPWGGQQGQETQYF. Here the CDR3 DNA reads TGTGCCAGCAGTCCCACACCCCCTTGGGGGGGGCAGCAGGGGCAAGAGACCCAGTACTTC.

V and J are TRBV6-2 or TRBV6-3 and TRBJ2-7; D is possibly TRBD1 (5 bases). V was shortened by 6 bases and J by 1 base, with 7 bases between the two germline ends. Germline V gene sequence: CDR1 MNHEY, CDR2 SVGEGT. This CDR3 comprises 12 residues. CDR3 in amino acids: CASRDTSYEQYV. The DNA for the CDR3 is TGTGCCAGCAGGGACACATCCTACGAGCAGTACGTC.